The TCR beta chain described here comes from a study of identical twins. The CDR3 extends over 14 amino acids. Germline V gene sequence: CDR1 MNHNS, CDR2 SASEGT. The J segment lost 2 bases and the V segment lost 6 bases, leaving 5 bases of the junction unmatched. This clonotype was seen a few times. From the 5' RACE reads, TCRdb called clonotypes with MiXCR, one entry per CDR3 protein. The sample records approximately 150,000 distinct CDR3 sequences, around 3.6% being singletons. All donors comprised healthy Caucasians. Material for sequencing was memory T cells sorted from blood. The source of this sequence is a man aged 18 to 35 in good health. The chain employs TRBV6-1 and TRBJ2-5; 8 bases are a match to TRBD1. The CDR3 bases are TGTGCCAGCAGGCTCACAGGGGGGCAAGAGACCCAGTACTTC. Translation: CASRLTGGQETQYF.